One sample yielded the 24 T cell receptor beta chains listed below, sequenced in a study of identifying expanded T cells in peripheral blood. Using immunoSEQ multiplex PCR, the repertoire was profiled, and TCRdb retains in-frame clones only, with some absent. The table includes 45,000 to 65,000 clones, roughly 82% detected once. Sequenced input: blood. The receptor set was obtained from a person between 18 and 69 years old in good health.

V is TRBV7-3 and J is TRBJ2-3; no clear D. Germline loops: CDR1 SGHTA, CDR2 FQGTGA. The CDR3 extends over 17 amino acids. Trimming left V 2 bases short and J 1 base short, with 16 bases between. In nucleotides, the CDR3 is TGTGCCAGCAGCTTATATCACGCGACTGGGCGCACAGATACGCAGTATTTT. As protein: CASSLYHATGRTDTQYF.

The rearrangement links TRBV14 to TRBJ2-7; D tentatively reads TRBD1 or TRBD2 (6 bases each). Germline CDR1 reads SGHDN; CDR2 reads FVKESK. The CDR3 is made up of 12 amino acids. Trimming took 8 bases from V and 6 from J, leaving 14 bases between them. This CDR3 reads CASPGGGVEQYV. The CDR3, as DNA: TGTGCCAGCCCTGGGGGCGGGGTCGAGCAGTACGTC.

The chain recombines TRBV27 with TRBJ2-5; D call uncertain. CDR1 is MNHEY, CDR2 SMNVEV, per germline (reference sequence). V dropped 5 bases and J dropped 4 bases, with 11 bases sitting between them. The CDR3 consists of 13 residues. The CDR3 region is CASSPTRRETQYF. The CDR3 DNA reads as TGTGCCAGCAGTCCAACCCGAAGAGAGACCCAGTACTTC.

The rearrangement uses TRBV7-2 and TRBJ1-3, with D possibly being TRBD1 (5 bases). Trimming stripped 5 bases from V and 0 bases from J, with 14 bases between. Per the germline V gene, CDR1 is SGHTA and CDR2 is FQGNSA. The CDR3 length is 16 residues. This CDR3 reads CASSTLRGPSGNTIYF. The CDR3 DNA reads as TGTGCCAGCAGCACCCTGAGGGGCCCCTCTGGAAACACCATATATTTT.

This chain connects TRBV4-1 to TRBJ1-3; TRBD1 is a possible D gene (5 bases). Trimming pared 0 bases from V and 4 bases from J, leaving 13 bases between. The CDR3 has 16 residues. Looked up from germline, CDR1 is MGHRA and CDR2 is YSYEKL. The CDR3 sequence is CASSQDQYGTGNTIYF. In DNA form, the CDR3 reads TGCGCCAGCAGCCAAGATCAGTACGGGACGGGAAACACCATATATTTT.

The gene calls are TRBV14 and TRBJ1-2; possibly TRBD1 for D (5 bases). CDR1 SGHDN and CDR2 FVKESK come from the germline V gene. With 4 bases removed from V and 5 bases from J, the gap between germline ends came to 11 bases. This CDR3 region has 13 residues. The CDR3 DNA follows: TGTGCCAGCAGCCGCCCGGGACGGTATGGCTACACCTTC. This encodes CASSRPGRYGYTF.

This clone has only a few counts. This chain joins TRBV27 and TRBJ1-2, with a possible D match to TRBD1 (5 bases). Looked up from germline, CDR1 is MNHEY and CDR2 is SMNVEV (reference sequence). The CDR3 contains 16 residues. Trimming took off 5 bases at V and 0 bases at J, with 16 bases between the two ends. CDR3 DNA: TGTGCCAGCAGTCCCCGACAGACACTAGCTAACTATGGCTACACCTTC. Translating gives CASSPRQTLANYGYTF.

The gene calls are TRBV18 and TRBJ2-1; the match to TRBD2 covers 12 bases. The V and J ends lost 4 bases and 3 bases, in that order; junction bases with no gene match: 4. Per the germline V gene, CDR1 is KGHSH and CDR2 is LQKENI. CDR3 size: 16 residues. The CDR3 protein is CASSHRTSGDYNEQFF. The CDR3 nucleotides read TGTGCCAGCTCACATAGGACTAGCGGGGACTACAATGAGCAGTTCTTC.

The rearrangement links TRBV11-3 to TRBJ2-1, with 12 bases aligning to TRBD2. The germline V gene has CDR1 SGHNT and CDR2 YENEEA. V lost 1 base to trimming and J lost 3 bases; unmatched junction nucleotides: 1. There are 16 residues in the CDR3. The CDR3 sequence is CASSLALAGGYNEQFF. The CDR3 DNA reads TGTGCCAGCAGCTTAGCACTAGCGGGGGGCTACAATGAGCAGTTCTTC.

Comment on this clone: At one of its ends the junction is not consistent with the germline gene, which may arise from a read error. The chain couples TRBV2 to TRBJ2-2; D remains unclear. Germline V gene data show CDR1 as SNHLY and CDR2 as FYNNEI. The CDR3 runs to 13 residues. CDR3 loop: CASSFGNPGELFF. Here the CDR3 DNA reads TGTGCCAGCAGCTTTGGGAACCCCGGGGAGCTGTTTTTT.

CDR3 amino acids: CASRESRGVRGYTF. DNA for the CDR3: TGCGCCAGCAGAGAGAGCAGGGGGGTTCGTGGCTACACCTTC. V gene TRBV5-1 combines with J gene TRBJ1-2, with 7 bases lining up with TRBD1. V was pared by 5 bases and J by 7 bases, with 11 bases of the junction left unmatched. CDR3 length: 14 residues. Germline V CDR1 and CDR2: SGHRS, YFSETQ.

CDR3 sequence reads: CASRRGAATDTQYF. In DNA, the CDR3 is TGCGCCAGCAGGAGGGGAGCGGCGACAGATACGCAGTATTTT. V and J are TRBV4-3 and TRBJ2-3; D is possibly TRBD1 or TRBD2 (5 bases each). Between the trimmed V and J ends, which lost 6 bases and 3 bases, there was a span of 13 bases. CDR3 length: 14 residues. Germline CDR1 reads LGHNA; CDR2 reads YSLEER.

There are a few counts of this clone. V gene TRBV29-1 combines with J gene TRBJ2-5, with 7 bases identical to TRBD1. The CDR3 runs 13 residues. Trimming removed 5 bases from V and 3 bases from J; junction bases left unmatched: 6. The germline CDR1 and CDR2 sequences are SQVTM and ANQGSEA. CDR3 region: CSVTPGGKETQYF. The CDR3 DNA reads TGCAGCGTTACCCCAGGGGGTAAAGAGACCCAGTACTTC.

This clone was counted a single time. This sequence joins TRBV6-4 and TRBJ1-5; D is unresolved. The CDR3 has 14 residues. CDR1 MRHNA and CDR2 SNTAGT come from the germline V gene. Trimming left V 6 bases short and J 4 bases short, with 13 bases between. The CDR3 sequence: CASSRGQPNQPQHF. CDR3 in DNA: TGTGCCAGCAGCCGAGGGCAGCCGAATCAGCCCCAGCATTTT.

The chain recombines TRBV18 with TRBJ2-3, with no clear D. Germline V gene data show CDR1 as KGHSH and CDR2 as LQKENI. The CDR3 runs to 14 residues. V dropped 4 bases and J dropped 1 base, with 9 bases sitting between them. The CDR3 DNA is TGTGCCAGCTCACAAAAGGGCGGCACAGATACGCAGTATTTT. Translation gives CASSQKGGTDTQYF. The variable domain in full, with the rest retrieved from reference TRBV18 and TRBJ2-3, is NAGVMQNPRHLVRRRGQEARLRCSPMKGHSHVYWYRQLPEEGLKFMVYLQKENIIDESGMPKERFSAEFPKEGPSILRIQQVVRGDSAAYFCASSQKGGTDTQYFGPGTRLTVL.

This chain uses TRBV7-8 with TRBJ2-5; perhaps TRBD1 as D (7 bases). The DNA end lines up better with TRBJ2-7; the J call may be wrong. The CDR3 loop spans 14 amino acids. Germline V gene sequence: CDR1 SGHVS, CDR2 FQNEAQ. The CDR3 reads CASGPGGFDYEQYF. CDR3 DNA: TGTGCCAGCGGGCCAGGGGGGTTCGACTACGAGCAGTACTTC.

The genes are TRBV6-5 and TRBJ2-3; D ambiguous. V lost 6 bases and J lost 5, with 9 bases in between. Germline V gives CDR1 MNHEY, CDR2 SVGAGI. This CDR3 has 12 amino acids. The CDR3 region is CASSPSKDTQYF. The DNA of the CDR3 is TGTGCCAGCAGCCCCTCGAAAGATACGCAGTATTTT.

The V and J genes are TRBV5-1 and TRBJ2-1; D perhaps matches TRBD2 (5 bases). V lost 0 bases and J lost 12, with 16 bases in between. In germline, CDR1 is SGHRS, CDR2 YFSETQ. The CDR3 contains 14 residues. CDR3 sequence reads: CASSLAGNPLGQFF. The CDR3, as DNA: TGCGCCAGCAGCTTGGCCGGGAACCCCCTCGGGCAGTTCTTC.

The V gene is TRBV9, the J gene TRBJ1-3; D is undetermined. Between the trimmed V and J ends, which lost 3 bases and 0 bases, there was a span of 10 bases. Germline V CDR1 and CDR2: SGDLS, YYNGEE. The CDR3 contains 15 residues. CDR3 loop: CASSAYPTSGNTIYF. The CDR3, as DNA: TGTGCCAGCAGCGCATACCCTACCTCTGGAAACACCATATATTTT.

The chain joins TRBV5-4 to TRBJ2-5, with a tentative D call TRBD1 (6 bases). The CDR3 contains 17 residues. The V end lost 2 bases, the J end lost 5 bases, and 22 bases lay between the germline ends. Germline values: CDR1 SGHNT, CDR2 YYREEE (reference sequence). The CDR3 coding sequence is TGTGCCAGCAGCTTACCGGGTCTGACTGGGGGCCGGGAGACCCAGTACTTC. It translates to CASSLPGLTGGRETQYF.

This clone has just a few counts. The V call is TRBV5-4, the J call TRBJ1-6; no definite D call. Germline V lookup: CDR1 SGHNT, CDR2 YYREEE (reference sequence). The CDR3 has 14 residues. V dropped 0 bases and J dropped 7 bases, with 8 bases sitting between them. In nucleotides, the CDR3 is TGTGCCAGCAGCTTGGGACAAGGGAATTCACCCCTCCACTTT. Its translation is CASSLGQGNSPLHF.

The chain carries TRBV5-4 and TRBJ2-7, with 7 bases fitting TRBD2. After removal of 4 bases from V and 2 bases from J, the junction contained 9 bases not matched to a gene. Germline V gene lookup returns CDR1 SGHNT and CDR2 YYREEE (reference sequence). This CDR3 region has 15 residues. In DNA, the CDR3 is TGTGCCAGCAGCGGGGGGGGATCCTTGGCCTACGAGCAGTACTTC. Amino acids: CASSGGGSLAYEQYF.

The chain links TRBV6-5 to TRBJ1-1, with 9 bases aligning to TRBD1. The CDR3 spans 15 residues. After removal of 5 bases from V and 2 bases from J, the junction contained 6 bases not matched to a gene. CDR1 is MNHEY and CDR2 is SVGAGI in the germline V gene. CDR3 residues: CASSVQGASNTEAFF. CDR3 nucleotides: TGTGCCAGCAGTGTACAGGGGGCAAGTAACACTGAAGCTTTCTTT.

The chain links TRBV19 to TRBJ2-7; 8 bases are a match to TRBD2. V was pared by 5 bases and J by 2 bases, with 11 bases of the junction left unmatched. This CDR3 region has 16 residues. Germline CDR1 is LNHDA and CDR2 is SQIVND (reference sequence). CDR3 protein: CASSPSGLAGTYEQYF. The CDR3 nucleotides are TGTGCCAGTAGTCCGTCGGGGCTAGCGGGTACCTACGAGCAGTACTTC.